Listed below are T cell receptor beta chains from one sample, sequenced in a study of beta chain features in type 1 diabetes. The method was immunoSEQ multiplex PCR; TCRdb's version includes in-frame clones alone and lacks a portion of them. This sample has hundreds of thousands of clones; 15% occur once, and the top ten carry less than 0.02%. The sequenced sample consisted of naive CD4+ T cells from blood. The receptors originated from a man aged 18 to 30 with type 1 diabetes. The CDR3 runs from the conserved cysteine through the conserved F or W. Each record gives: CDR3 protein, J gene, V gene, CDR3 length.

CDR3aa: CASSVVAGPSYEQYF
j_gene: TRBJ2-7
v_gene: TRBV11-2
len: 15

CDR3aa: CTSSQVRRVRAGKNYEQYF
j_gene: TRBJ2-7
v_gene: TRBV1
len: 19

CDR3aa: CASSIQQSTNEKLFF
j_gene: TRBJ1-4
v_gene: TRBV4-3
len: 15

CDR3aa: CASSEYPFRDEQFF
j_gene: TRBJ2-1
v_gene: TRBV25-1
len: 14

CDR3aa: CASSLVTGLLNEQFF
j_gene: TRBJ2-1
v_gene: TRBV5-1
len: 15

CDR3aa: CASSEEAIHEQYF
j_gene: TRBJ2-7
v_gene: TRBV6-5
len: 13

CDR3aa: CASSQGGNQPQHF
j_gene: TRBJ1-5
v_gene: TRBV19
len: 13

CDR3aa: CASSFRGPKNEQYF
j_gene: TRBJ2-7
v_gene: TRBV5-1
len: 14

CDR3aa: CASSWGFGGLQETQYF
j_gene: TRBJ2-5
v_gene: TRBV7-7
len: 16

CDR3aa: CASSSSAGVNGGQYF
j_gene: TRBJ2-7
v_gene: TRBV7-9
len: 15

CDR3aa: CASSLALTDTQYF
j_gene: TRBJ2-3
v_gene: TRBV11-2
len: 13

CDR3aa: CASSQDLGARSSYEQYF
j_gene: TRBJ2-7
v_gene: TRBV4-1
len: 17

CDR3aa: CARKTAMNTEAFF
j_gene: TRBJ1-1
v_gene: TRBV2
len: 13

CDR3aa: CASSLSGGGETQYF
j_gene: TRBJ2-5
v_gene: TRBV28
len: 14

CDR3aa: CASSLRDNKNIQYF
j_gene: TRBJ2-4
v_gene: TRBV28
len: 14

CDR3aa: CAISLGQGNQPQHF
j_gene: TRBJ1-5
v_gene: TRBV10-3
len: 14

CDR3aa: CASSPGTTSNQPQHF
j_gene: TRBJ1-5
v_gene: TRBV5-1
len: 15

CDR3aa: CSVARPNTEAFF
j_gene: TRBJ1-1
v_gene: TRBV29-1
len: 12

CDR3aa: CSVDVQGDYGYTF
j_gene: TRBJ1-2
v_gene: TRBV29-1
len: 13

CDR3aa: CASKEFGELFF
j_gene: TRBJ2-2
v_gene: TRBV2
len: 11

CDR3aa: CASSLDPSQGLSGNTIYF
j_gene: TRBJ1-3
v_gene: TRBV11-2
len: 18

CDR3aa: CATSRDAGGLGGELFF
j_gene: TRBJ2-2
v_gene: TRBV15
len: 16

CDR3aa: CASSLRGTSGTQYF
j_gene: TRBJ2-5
v_gene: TRBV7-2
len: 14

CDR3aa: CASSPFDNTDTQYF
j_gene: TRBJ2-3
v_gene: TRBV7-9
len: 14

CDR3aa: CASSLIRGTSHKYF
j_gene: TRBJ2-5
v_gene: TRBV27
len: 14

CDR3aa: CASSLGLGETQYF
j_gene: TRBJ2-5
v_gene: TRBV13
len: 13

CDR3aa: CSATGFQYF
j_gene: TRBJ2-3
v_gene: TRBV20-1
len: 9

CDR3aa: CASSIPGVSYGYTF
j_gene: TRBJ1-2
v_gene: TRBV19
len: 14

CDR3aa: CASSPTLAGEKETQYF
j_gene: TRBJ2-5
v_gene: TRBV5-4
len: 16

CDR3aa: CASSFRGKHGNQPQHF
j_gene: TRBJ1-5
v_gene: TRBV13
len: 16

CDR3aa: CASSLPYSSYNEQFF
j_gene: TRBJ2-1
v_gene: TRBV5-4
len: 15

CDR3aa: CASTGTGGNTIYF
j_gene: TRBJ1-3
v_gene: TRBV10-3
len: 13

CDR3aa: CASGTGNTGELFF
j_gene: TRBJ2-2
v_gene: TRBV11-2
len: 13

CDR3aa: CASSPLDRSTEAFF
j_gene: TRBJ1-1
v_gene: TRBV18
len: 14

CDR3aa: CASRSRWGSYSGNTIYF
j_gene: TRBJ1-3
v_gene: TRBV28
len: 17

CDR3aa: CASTPPYEQYF
j_gene: TRBJ2-7
v_gene: TRBV28
len: 11

CDR3aa: CASSPGLAGDEQYF
j_gene: TRBJ2-7
v_gene: TRBV5-1
len: 14

CDR3aa: CASSRRSDTQYF
j_gene: TRBJ2-3
v_gene: TRBV6-5
len: 12

CDR3aa: CASSQPTVAGAGEQYF
j_gene: TRBJ2-7
v_gene: TRBV5-1
len: 16

CDR3aa: CASSLFPLTGGGSNTGELFF
j_gene: TRBJ2-2
v_gene: TRBV13
len: 20

CDR3aa: CAWSLPSQVPPQHF
j_gene: TRBJ1-5
v_gene: TRBV30
len: 14

CDR3aa: CASGGGTGTYEQYF
j_gene: TRBJ2-7
v_gene: TRBV21-1
len: 14